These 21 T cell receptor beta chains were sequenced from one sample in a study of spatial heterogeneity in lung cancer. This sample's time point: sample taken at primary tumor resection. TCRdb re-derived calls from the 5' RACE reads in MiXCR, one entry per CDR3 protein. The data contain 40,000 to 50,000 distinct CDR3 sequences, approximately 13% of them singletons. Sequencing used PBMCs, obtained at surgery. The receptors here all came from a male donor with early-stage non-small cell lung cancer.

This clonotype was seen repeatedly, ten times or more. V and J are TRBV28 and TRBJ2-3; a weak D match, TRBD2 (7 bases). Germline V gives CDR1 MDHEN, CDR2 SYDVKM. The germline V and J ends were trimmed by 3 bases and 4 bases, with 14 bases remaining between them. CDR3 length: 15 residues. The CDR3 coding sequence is TGTGCCAGCAGTTTGGGGGGGCTGAGGGCAGATACGCAGTATTTT. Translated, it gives CASSLGGLRADTQYF. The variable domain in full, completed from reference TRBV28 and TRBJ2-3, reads DVKVTQSSRYLVKRTGEKVFLECVQDMDHENMFWYRQDPGLGLRLIYFSYDVKMKEKGDIPEGYSVSREKKERFSLILESASTNQTSMYLCASSLGGLRADTQYFGPGTRLTVL.

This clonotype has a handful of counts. CDR3 nucleotides: TGTGCCAGCAGCTTCCCAGCTAGCGCTGAGCAGTTCTTC. This encodes CASSFPASAEQFF. The chain links TRBV7-9 to TRBJ2-1, with a tentative D call TRBD2 (6 bases). Per the germline V gene, CDR1 is SEHNR and CDR2 is FQNEAQ (reference sequence). The CDR3 spans 13 residues. The V gene lost 3 bases and the J gene lost 9 bases, with 12 bases spanning the gap. The whole variable domain, remainder taken from reference TRBV7-9 and TRBJ2-1, is DTGVSQNPRHKITKRGQNVTFRCDPISEHNRLYWYRQTLGQGPEFLTYFQNEAQLEKSRLLSDRFSAERPKGSFSTLEIQRTEQGDSAMYLCASSFPASAEQFFGPGTRLTVL.

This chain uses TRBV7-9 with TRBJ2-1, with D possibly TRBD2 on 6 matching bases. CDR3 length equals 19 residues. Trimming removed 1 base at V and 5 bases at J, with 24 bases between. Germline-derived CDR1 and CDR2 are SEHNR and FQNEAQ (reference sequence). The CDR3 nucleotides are TGTGCCAGCAGCTTAGTCGGCCTACGAGCCGGGAGAATTCACAATGAGCAGTTCTTC. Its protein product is CASSLVGLRAGRIHNEQFF.

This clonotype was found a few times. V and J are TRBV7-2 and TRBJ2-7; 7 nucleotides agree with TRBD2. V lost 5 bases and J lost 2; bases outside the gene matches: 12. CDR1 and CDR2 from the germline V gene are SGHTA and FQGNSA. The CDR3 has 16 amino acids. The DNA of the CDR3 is TGTGCCAGCAGCGAAGGTCAAGCGGGACTAACCTACGAGCAGTACTTC. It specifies CASSEGQAGLTYEQYF.

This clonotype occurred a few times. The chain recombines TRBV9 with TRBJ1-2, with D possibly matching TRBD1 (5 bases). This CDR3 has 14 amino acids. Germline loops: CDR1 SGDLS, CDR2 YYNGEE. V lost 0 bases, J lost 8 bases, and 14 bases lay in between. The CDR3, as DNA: TGTGCCAGCAGCGTAGAACGGAGGGGAGGAGGCTACACCTTC. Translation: CASSVERRGGGYTF.

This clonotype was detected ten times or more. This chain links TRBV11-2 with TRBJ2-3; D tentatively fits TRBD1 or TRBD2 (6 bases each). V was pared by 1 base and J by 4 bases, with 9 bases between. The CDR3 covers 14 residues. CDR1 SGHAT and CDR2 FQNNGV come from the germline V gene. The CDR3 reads CASSLGRGADTQYF. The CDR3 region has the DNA TGTGCCAGCAGCTTAGGGAGGGGGGCAGATACGCAGTATTTT.

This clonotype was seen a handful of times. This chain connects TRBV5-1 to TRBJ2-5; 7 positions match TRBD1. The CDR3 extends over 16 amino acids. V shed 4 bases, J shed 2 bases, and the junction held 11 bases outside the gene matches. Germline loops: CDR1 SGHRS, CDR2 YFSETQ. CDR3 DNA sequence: TGCGCCAGCAGCCCCCTTCCGACAGGGCTGCAAGAGACCCAGTACTTC. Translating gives CASSPLPTGLQETQYF.

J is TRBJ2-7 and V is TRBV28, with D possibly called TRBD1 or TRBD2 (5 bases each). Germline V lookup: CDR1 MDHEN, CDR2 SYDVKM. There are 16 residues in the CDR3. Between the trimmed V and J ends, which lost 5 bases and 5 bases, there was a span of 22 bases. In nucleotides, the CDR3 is TGTGCCAGCAGTCCTTTTGAGGGGCCCCAAGGAAACGAGCAGTACTTC. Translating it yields CASSPFEGPQGNEQYF.

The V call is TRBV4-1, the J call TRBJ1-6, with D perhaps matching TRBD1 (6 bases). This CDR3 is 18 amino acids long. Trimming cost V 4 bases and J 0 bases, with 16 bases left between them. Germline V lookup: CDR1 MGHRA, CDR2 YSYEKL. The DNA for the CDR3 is TGCGCCAGCAGCCGTAACCAGGGGCGCGTCTCCTATAATTCACCCCTCCACTTT. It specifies CASSRNQGRVSYNSPLHF.

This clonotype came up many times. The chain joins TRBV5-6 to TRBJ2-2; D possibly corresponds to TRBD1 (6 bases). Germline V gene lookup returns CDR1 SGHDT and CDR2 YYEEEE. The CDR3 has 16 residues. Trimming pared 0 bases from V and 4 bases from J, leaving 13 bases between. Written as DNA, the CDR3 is TGTGCCAGCAGCTTGGTTCCAGGGGCCGGCACCGGGGAGCTGTTTTTT. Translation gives CASSLVPGAGTGELFF.

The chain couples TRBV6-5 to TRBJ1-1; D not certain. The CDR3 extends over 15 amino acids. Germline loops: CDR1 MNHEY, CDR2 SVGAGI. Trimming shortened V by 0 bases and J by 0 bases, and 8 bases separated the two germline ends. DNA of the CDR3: TGTGCCAGCAGTTACTCAACAGATATGAACACTGAAGCTTTCTTT. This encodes CASSYSTDMNTEAFF.

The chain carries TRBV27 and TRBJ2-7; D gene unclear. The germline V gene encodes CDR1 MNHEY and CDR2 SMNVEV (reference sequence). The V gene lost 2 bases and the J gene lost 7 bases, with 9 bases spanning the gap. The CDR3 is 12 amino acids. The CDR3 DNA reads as TGTGCCAGCAGTTTAGGGGTTGGGGAGCAGTACTTC. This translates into CASSLGVGEQYF.

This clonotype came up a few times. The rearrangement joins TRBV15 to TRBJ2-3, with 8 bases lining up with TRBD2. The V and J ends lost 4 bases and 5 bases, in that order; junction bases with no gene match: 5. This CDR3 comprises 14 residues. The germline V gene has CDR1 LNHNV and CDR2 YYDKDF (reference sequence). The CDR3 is CATSKGLAGDTQYF. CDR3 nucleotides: TGTGCCACCAGCAAAGGACTAGCAGGAGATACGCAGTATTTT.

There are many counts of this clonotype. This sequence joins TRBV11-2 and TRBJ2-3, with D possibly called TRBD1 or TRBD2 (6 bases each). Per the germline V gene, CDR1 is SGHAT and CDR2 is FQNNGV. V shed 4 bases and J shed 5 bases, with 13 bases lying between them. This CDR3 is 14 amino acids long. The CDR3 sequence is CASSSRQEGDTQYF. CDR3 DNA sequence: TGTGCCAGCAGCTCAAGACAGGAGGGAGATACGCAGTATTTT.

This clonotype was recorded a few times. The CDR3 DNA reads TGTGCCATCAGTGGGAGGGGTCAAGAGACCCAGTACTTC. Residues: CAISGRGQETQYF. J is TRBJ2-5 and V is TRBV10-3; D possibly corresponds to TRBD2 (6 bases). The V end was cut by 4 bases, the J end by 2 bases, with 8 bases between. Germline assignment: CDR1 ENHRY and CDR2 SYGVKD. CDR3 length equals 13 residues.

This CDR3 is CSAPRWEGTDTQYF. DNA of the CDR3: TGCAGTGCCCCCCGGTGGGAGGGGACAGATACGCAGTATTTT. The chain employs TRBV20-1 and TRBJ2-3; 7 bases match TRBD2. Germline CDR1 DFQATT, CDR2 SNEGSKA (reference sequence). This CDR3 comprises 14 residues. The junction had 9 bases not matched to a gene; V was cut back by 6 bases and J by 3 bases.

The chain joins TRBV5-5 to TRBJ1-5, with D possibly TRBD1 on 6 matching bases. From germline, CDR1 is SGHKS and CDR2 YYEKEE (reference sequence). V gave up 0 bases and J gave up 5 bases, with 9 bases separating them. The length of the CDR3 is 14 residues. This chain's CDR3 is CASSLAAGDQPQHF. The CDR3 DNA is TGTGCCAGCAGCTTGGCGGCAGGGGATCAGCCCCAGCATTTT. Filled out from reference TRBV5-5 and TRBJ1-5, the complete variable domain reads DAGVTQSPTHLIKTRGQQVTLRCSPISGHKSVSWYQQVLGQGPQFIFQYYEKEERGRGNFPDRFSARQFPNYSSELNVNALLLGDSALYLCASSLAAGDQPQHFGDGTRLSIL.

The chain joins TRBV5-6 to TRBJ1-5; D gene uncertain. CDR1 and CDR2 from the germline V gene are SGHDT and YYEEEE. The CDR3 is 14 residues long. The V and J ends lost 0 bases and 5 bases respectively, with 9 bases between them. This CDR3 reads CASSLGSLYQPQHF. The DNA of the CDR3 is TGTGCCAGCAGCTTGGGCAGCCTTTATCAGCCCCAGCATTTT.

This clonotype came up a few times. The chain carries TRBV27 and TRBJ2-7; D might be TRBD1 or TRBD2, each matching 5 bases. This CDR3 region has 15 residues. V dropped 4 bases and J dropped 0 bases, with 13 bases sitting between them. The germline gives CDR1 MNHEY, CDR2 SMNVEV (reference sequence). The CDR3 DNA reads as TGTGCCAGCAGTTCGGGACCGAGGAGCTCCTACGAGCAGTACTTC. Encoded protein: CASSSGPRSSYEQYF.

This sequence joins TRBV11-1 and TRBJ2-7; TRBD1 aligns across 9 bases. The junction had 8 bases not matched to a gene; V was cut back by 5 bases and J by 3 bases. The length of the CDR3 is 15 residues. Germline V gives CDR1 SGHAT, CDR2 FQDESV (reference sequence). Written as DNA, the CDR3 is TGTGCCAGCAGCCGACGGACAGGGGAACTCTACGAGCAGTACTTC. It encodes CASSRRTGELYEQYF.

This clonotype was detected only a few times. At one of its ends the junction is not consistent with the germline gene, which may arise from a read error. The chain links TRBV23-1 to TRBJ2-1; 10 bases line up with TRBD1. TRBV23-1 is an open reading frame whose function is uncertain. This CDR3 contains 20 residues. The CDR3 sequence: CASSQYKDRGSLKHYNEQFF. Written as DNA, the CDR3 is TGCGCCAGCAGCCAATACAAGGACAGGGGGTCTCTAAAACATTACAATGAGCAGTTCTTC.